The clone carrying this T cell receptor (beta chain) was seen a handful of times. As yet, its antigen is unknown. These data originate in a study of shared clonotypes between healthy human individuals. Whole-study results and caveats: Generation probabilities were higher for clonotypes shared across all four sorted-subset donors than for unshared ones.

The CDR3 contains 11 residues. The V end was cut by 7 bases, the J end by 7 bases, with 11 bases between. Germline values: CDR1 MNHNS, CDR2 SASEGT. This table comes from immunoSEQ multiplex PCR, and its TCRdb copy is limited to in-frame clones, with some not included. Among about 680,000 clones listed, about 92% were seen once. Naive-designated CD8 cells lacked CD45RO, were positively enriched for CCR7, and omitted terminally differentiated effector memory CD45RA+ cells. The specimen sequenced was naive CD8+ T cells sorted from blood. The chain recombines TRBV6-1 with TRBJ2-7; D might be TRBD2 (5 bases). The receptor was isolated from a man between 25 and 39 years old in good health. The CDR3 DNA reads as TGTGCCAGCACTTCGGGGTTTGAGCAGTACTTC. Translated, it gives CASTSGFEQYF.